These 9 T cell receptor beta chains were sequenced from one sample in a study of control samples from healthy donors and cancer patients. Sequencing used immunoSEQ multiplex PCR; TCRdb keeps in-frame clones, though not all of them. The sample consists of 390,000 or so clones, 80% to 95% of them appearing once. Source material: PBMCs. The origin of the receptors is a man in his forties or fifties with head and neck cancer.

This chain connects TRBV28 to TRBJ1-1; D might be TRBD1 (5 bases). The CDR3 is 15 amino acids. Germline lookup yields CDR1 MDHEN and CDR2 SYDVKM. The V end was cut by 8 bases, the J end by 3 bases, with 19 bases between. CDR3 sequence (DNA): TGTGCCAGCGGCGGCAGGGACCTTGGTGACACTGAAGCTTTCTTT. Amino acid sequence: CASGGRDLGDTEAFF. The complete variable domain, with remaining parts taken from reference TRBV28 and TRBJ1-1, reads DVKVTQSSRYLVKRTGEKVFLECVQDMDHENMFWYRQDPGLGLRLIYFSYDVKMKEKGDIPEGYSVSREKKERFSLILESASTNQTSMYLCASGGRDLGDTEAFFGQGTRLTVV.

The V and J genes are TRBV12-5 and TRBJ2-1; D is uncertain. The V end lost 3 bases, the J end lost 5 bases, and 8 bases lay between the germline ends. The CDR3 has 13 amino acids. CDR1 is LGHNT and CDR2 is FRNRAP in the germline V gene. CDR3 protein: CASGLLVNNEQFF. The DNA of the CDR3 is TGTGCTAGTGGTTTACTGGTAAACAATGAGCAGTTCTTC.

This clone was counted once. The rearrangement uses TRBV11-2 and TRBJ2-3; tentatively, D is TRBD2 (5 bases). Germline-derived CDR1 and CDR2 are SGHAT and FQNNGV. V lost 5 bases and J 0 bases, leaving 15 bases between the germline ends. CDR3 size: 16 residues. Written as DNA, the CDR3 is TGTGCCAGCAGCCCGATCCGGGGTCGTAGCACAGATACGCAGTATTTT. Its translation: CASSPIRGRSTDTQYF.

In its sample, this clone was seen a few times. The chain employs TRBV10-1 and TRBJ1-6; no definite D call. V lost 3 bases and J 7 bases, leaving 19 bases between the germline ends. The CDR3 loop spans 17 amino acids. Germline V CDR1 and CDR2: WNHNN, SYGVQD (reference sequence). CDR3 coding DNA: TGCGCCAGCAGTGACCAAAAAGCCGGGATTTCGAATTCACCCCTCCACTTT. Protein sequence: CASSDQKAGISNSPLHF.

This clone was observed a single time. V and J are TRBV4-1 and TRBJ1-2, with D tentatively TRBD1 (5 bases). The germline V and J ends were trimmed by 0 bases and 6 bases, with 14 bases remaining between them. The CDR3 has 15 residues. Germline CDR1 MGHRA, CDR2 YSYEKL. CDR3 bases: TGCGCCAGCAGCCAAGAAATCGACAGAGCAGATGGCTACACCTTC. Translating it yields CASSQEIDRADGYTF.

The chain couples TRBV11-2 to TRBJ2-5; D is uncertain. Germline loops: CDR1 SGHAT, CDR2 FQNNGV. V lost 2 bases to trimming and J lost 4 bases, with 5 bases between them. This CDR3 comprises 12 residues. The CDR3 sequence: CASSLLIETQYF. In DNA form, the CDR3 reads TGTGCCAGCAGCTTATTAATAGAGACCCAGTACTTC.

V and J are TRBV9 and TRBJ1-5; D uncertain. Trimming removed 4 bases from V and 2 bases from J, with 16 bases in between. Per the germline V gene, CDR1 is SGDLS and CDR2 is YYNGEE. The CDR3 spans 16 residues. CDR3 residues: CASSPGPWSGNQPQHF. The CDR3 nucleotides read TGTGCCAGCAGCCCCGGGCCCTGGAGTGGCAATCAGCCCCAGCATTTT.

This clone has just one count. The chain employs TRBV11-2 and TRBJ1-2; TRBD1 matches at 10 bases. With V trimmed by 1 base and J by 7 bases, 3 bases remained unmatched. The CDR3 consists of 14 residues. Per germline, CDR1 SGHAT and CDR2 FQNNGV. CDR3 sequence: CASSLGQGALGYTF. CDR3 coding DNA: TGTGCCAGCAGCTTAGGACAGGGGGCGCTTGGCTACACCTTC.

This chain links TRBV28 with TRBJ2-4, with 7 positions matching TRBD2. The CDR3 length is 13 residues. V was pared by 11 bases and J by 1 base, with 5 bases of the junction left unmatched. Per the germline V gene, CDR1 is MDHEN and CDR2 is SYDVKM. For the CDR3, the DNA is TGTGCCGGGAGGGGTAGGGCCAAAAACATTCAGTACTTC. This gives the protein CAGRGRAKNIQYF. Combining the CDR3 with reference TRBV28 and TRBJ2-4 gives the whole variable domain DVKVTQSSRYLVKRTGEKVFLECVQDMDHENMFWYRQDPGLGLRLIYFSYDVKMKEKGDIPEGYSVSREKKERFSLILESASTNQTSMYLCAGRGRAKNIQYFGAGTRLSVL.